Listed here are 27 T cell receptor beta chains from one sample, sequenced in a study of T cell responses to AZD1222 COVID-19 vaccine. Sequencing used immunoSEQ multiplex PCR; TCRdb keeps in-frame clones, though not all of them. The sample lists about 150,000 clones, around 89% occurring once. The material sequenced was peripheral blood, taken on day 0 of AZD1222 vaccination. Every receptor here comes from an adult in good health.

The V call is TRBV28, the J call TRBJ1-6; no clear D gene. Germline V gene lookup returns CDR1 MDHEN and CDR2 SYDVKM. This CDR3 comprises 14 residues. Trimming pared 5 bases from V and 1 base from J, leaving 6 bases between. In DNA form, the CDR3 reads TGTGCCAGCAGTGGTAGATCCTATAATTCACCCCTCCACTTT. It yields the protein CASSGRSYNSPLHF.

This clone has only a few counts. The rearrangement uses TRBV29-1 and TRBJ2-1, with D unresolved. Germline CDR1 and CDR2: SQVTM and ANQGSEA. Trimming shortened V by 1 base and J by 3 bases, and 19 bases separated the two germline ends. This CDR3 comprises 17 residues. CDR3 DNA: TGCAGCGTTGAAGGTGGCAAAGGGTTCACGGTCTACAATGAGCAGTTCTTC. This codes for CSVEGGKGFTVYNEQFF.

The V call is TRBV9, the J call TRBJ2-7; D is ambiguous. CDR3 length equals 13 residues. V was shortened by 0 bases and J by 2 bases, with 6 bases between the two germline ends. Germline CDR1 and CDR2: SGDLS and YYNGEE. This CDR3 reads CASSVGTTYEQYF. In nucleotides, the CDR3 is TGTGCCAGCAGCGTAGGGACGACCTACGAGCAGTACTTC.

The gene calls are TRBV7-6 and TRBJ2-1, with 14 bases fitting TRBD2. V gave up 5 bases and J gave up 7 bases; unmatched junction bases: 10. Germline V lookup: CDR1 SGHVS, CDR2 FNYEAQ. The CDR3 runs to 17 residues. In DNA, the CDR3 is TGTGCCAGCAGCACGAGACTAGCGGGAGGGCCGGGGAATGAGCAGTTCTTC. It specifies CASSTRLAGGPGNEQFF.

In its sample, this clone was seen once. The J gene is TRBJ1-1, the V gene TRBV14, with 8 bases matching TRBD1. In germline, CDR1 is SGHDN, CDR2 FVKESK. The V gene end was trimmed by 4 bases and the J gene end by 1 base; junction bases not matched to a gene: 5. This CDR3 contains 15 residues. The CDR3 DNA follows: TGTGCCAGCAGCCCCAGGACAGGGTGGAACACTGAAGCTTTCTTT. It yields the protein CASSPRTGWNTEAFF. The full variable domain, with the rest looked up from reference TRBV14 and TRBJ1-1, is EAGVTQFPSHSVIEKGQTVTLRCDPISGHDNLYWYRRVMGKEIKFLLHFVKESKQDESGMPNNRFLAERTGGTYSTLKVQPAELEDSGVYFCASSPRTGWNTEAFFGQGTRLTVV.

This rearrangement joins TRBV11-2 to TRBJ1-1; a possible D gene is TRBD1 (5 bases). Trimming left V 8 bases short and J 5 bases short, with 18 bases between. Germline CDR1 reads SGHAT; CDR2 reads FQNNGV. This CDR3 is 14 amino acids long. The CDR3 nucleotides are TGTGCCAGCGGACAAGGAGGGTCGTGGACTGAAGCTTTCTTT. It codes for CASGQGGSWTEAFF. The full variable domain, with the rest looked up from reference TRBV11-2 and TRBJ1-1, is EAGVAQSPRYKIIEKRQSVAFWCNPISGHATLYWYQQILGQGPKLLIQFQNNGVVDDSQLPKDRFSAERLKGVDSTLKIQPAKLEDSAVYLCASGQGGSWTEAFFGQGTRLTVV.

The CDR3 reads CSASFSGWNTEAFF. The CDR3 DNA reads as TGCAGTGCTAGTTTCAGCGGTTGGAACACTGAAGCTTTCTTT. This chain uses TRBV20-1 with TRBJ1-1; D remains ambiguous. This CDR3 comprises 14 residues. Germline loops: CDR1 DFQATT, CDR2 SNEGSKA (reference sequence). With 3 bases removed from V and 1 base from J, the gap between germline ends came to 12 bases.

The CDR3 here is CASSWGGGQRSYEQYF. The CDR3 DNA sequence: TGTGCCAGCAGCTGGGGGGGCGGACAGCGCTCCTACGAGCAGTACTTC. The chain has TRBV5-5 and TRBJ2-7, with a weak D call TRBD2 (7 bases). V lost 3 bases, J lost 0 bases, and 16 bases lay in between. Germline CDR1 and CDR2: SGHKS and YYEKEE (reference sequence). The CDR3 loop spans 16 amino acids.

V usage is TRBV7-2 and J usage is TRBJ1-6, with D possibly being TRBD1 (5 bases). V lost 2 bases to trimming and J lost 6 bases, with 14 bases between them. Per the germline V gene, CDR1 is SGHTA and CDR2 is FQGNSA. The CDR3 length is 16 residues. CDR3 nucleotides: TGTGCCAGCAGCTTATCCCCGCGGGGGTCTAATTCACCCCTCCACTTT. It specifies CASSLSPRGSNSPLHF.

The V call is TRBV6-5, the J call TRBJ1-1; 8 bases fit TRBD1. Trimming cost V 8 bases and J 11 bases; bases outside gene matches: 13. This CDR3 contains 13 residues. Germline V lookup: CDR1 MNHEY, CDR2 SVGAGI. In nucleotides, the CDR3 is TGTGCCAGCGTCGAGAACATCAGGGGGCAGGCTTTCTTT. It codes for CASVENIRGQAFF.

The chain uses TRBV7-2 and TRBJ1-2, with unresolved D. Trimming pared 5 bases from V and 1 base from J, leaving 11 bases between. The CDR3 extends over 14 amino acids. CDR1 is SGHTA and CDR2 is FQGNSA in the germline V gene. In nucleotides, the CDR3 is TGTGCCAGCAGCCCTTCCAAGTTTAACTATGGCTACACCTTC. As protein: CASSPSKFNYGYTF.

This clone was seen once. The genes are TRBV12-5 and TRBJ1-5; D is ambiguous. This CDR3 contains 17 residues. V was clipped by 6 bases and J by 5 bases, with 23 bases between them. From germline, CDR1 is LGHNT and CDR2 FRNRAP. The CDR3 bases are TGTGCTAGTGGCGCCCACGACCGGCGATCGTGGGATCAGCCCCAGCATTTT. Amino acids: CASGAHDRRSWDQPQHF.

This chain connects TRBV5-4 to TRBJ2-1, with TRBD2 matching 14 bases. Per the germline V gene, CDR1 is SGHNT and CDR2 is YYREEE (reference sequence). This CDR3 comprises 18 residues. V trimming: 3 bases; J trimming: 8 bases; junction bases outside the gene matches: 13. The CDR3 is CASSSGAGTSGSTYEQFF. The DNA for the CDR3 is TGTGCCAGCAGCTCGGGGGCCGGGACTAGCGGGAGTACCTATGAGCAGTTCTTC.

CDR3 sequence: CASSQEKREGRVSYNEQFF. CDR3 DNA sequence: TGTGCCAGCAGCCAGGAAAAGCGGGAGGGCCGAGTCTCCTACAATGAGCAGTTCTTC. The chain couples TRBV3-1 (or the pseudogene TRBV3-2) to TRBJ2-1; 10 positions match TRBD2. Trimming cost V 3 bases and J 0 bases; bases outside gene matches: 11. The CDR3 runs 19 residues. The germline gives CDR1 LGHDT, CDR2 YNNKEL (reference sequence).

This chain connects TRBV20-1 to TRBJ2-1, with 8 positions matching TRBD2. Germline trimming cut 3 bases from V and 8 bases from J; bases unmatched to any gene: 12. This CDR3 comprises 15 residues. From germline, CDR1 is DFQATT and CDR2 SNEGSKA (reference sequence). The CDR3 DNA follows: TGCAGTGCTAGTAGGGCCAGCGGGAGTGGAGATGAGCAGTTCTTC. It encodes CSASRASGSGDEQFF.

The chain recombines TRBV6-5 with TRBJ2-7, with unresolved D. The CDR3 consists of 12 residues. The germline gives CDR1 MNHEY, CDR2 SVGAGI. With 6 bases removed from V and 2 bases from J, the gap between germline ends came to 8 bases. In DNA form, the CDR3 reads TGTGCCAGCAGCGACCCCACCTACGAGCAGTACTTC. As protein: CASSDPTYEQYF.

The genes are TRBV11-2 and TRBJ1-1, with unresolved D. The CDR3 consists of 17 residues. Germline CDR1 reads SGHAT; CDR2 reads FQNNGV. The ends were cut back, 5 bases at V and 1 base at J, with 20 bases in the middle. CDR3 loop: CASSPFSPSRWNTEAFF. The DNA for the CDR3 is TGTGCCAGCAGCCCCTTTTCCCCCTCAAGGTGGAACACTGAAGCTTTCTTT.

The rearrangement joins TRBV7-8 to TRBJ2-1, with no clear D. Germline CDR1 SGHVS, CDR2 FQNEAQ. The V end lost 0 bases, the J end lost 0 bases, and 15 bases lay between the germline ends. The CDR3 consists of 18 residues. CDR3 region: CASSLAPRRASSYNEQFF. DNA for the CDR3: TGTGCCAGCAGCTTAGCCCCCAGGCGAGCGAGCTCCTACAATGAGCAGTTCTTC.

This rearrangement joins TRBV30 to TRBJ1-1, with TRBD1 as a possible D gene (6 bases). CDR1 GTSNPN and CDR2 SVGIG come from the germline V gene (reference sequence). V shed 5 bases and J shed 0 bases, with 10 bases lying between them. This CDR3 region has 13 residues. In nucleotides, the CDR3 is TGTGCCTGGGCCAGGGGCCTGAACACTGAAGCTTTCTTT. Translation gives CAWARGLNTEAFF.

The CDR3 DNA follows: TGCGCCAGCAGAGGGCTAGCGGATACCTACGAGCAGTACTTC. Residues: CASRGLADTYEQYF. The chain couples TRBV5-1 to TRBJ2-7; 7 bases agree with TRBD2. V lost 5 bases to trimming and J lost 2 bases; unmatched junction nucleotides: 7. This CDR3 spans 14 amino acids. Germline V lookup: CDR1 SGHRS, CDR2 YFSETQ. Supplemented by reference TRBV5-1 and TRBJ2-7, the full variable domain reads KAGVTQTPRYLIKTRGQQVTLSCSPISGHRSVSWYQQTPGQGLQFLFEYFSETQRNKGNFPGRFSGRQFSNSRSEMNVSTLELGDSALYLCASRGLADTYEQYFGPGTRLTVT.

The chain employs TRBV19 and TRBJ2-2, with 10 bases identical to TRBD2. CDR3 length: 16 residues. The germline V gene encodes CDR1 LNHDA and CDR2 SQIVND (reference sequence). J lost 6 bases, V lost 3 bases, and 7 bases had no gene match. The CDR3, as DNA: TGTGCCAGTAGTATTGGAGCGGGAGGGCCTGCCGGGGAGCTGTTTTTT. The encoded protein is CASSIGAGGPAGELFF.

The V call is TRBV13, the J call TRBJ2-2, with D maybe TRBD2 (6 bases). The CDR3 totals 16 residues. With 3 bases removed from V and 3 bases from J, the gap between germline ends came to 14 bases. The germline V gene encodes CDR1 PRHDT and CDR2 FYEKMQ (reference sequence). CDR3 coding DNA: TGTGCCAGCAGCTTCGGGGGAGATATCTACACCGGGGAGCTGTTTTTT. Translated, it gives CASSFGGDIYTGELFF.

This clone has only a few counts. The V and J genes are TRBV7-2 and TRBJ2-7, with no clear D. Trimming removed 6 bases from V and 0 bases from J, with 9 bases in between. This CDR3 comprises 13 residues. In germline, CDR1 is SGHTA, CDR2 FQGNSA. CDR3 in DNA: TGTGCCAGCAGTACTTACTCCTCCTACGAGCAGTACTTC. Amino acid sequence: CASSTYSSYEQYF.

This clone was observed at least ten times. This chain joins TRBV7-9 and TRBJ2-5; weak D call: TRBD2 (6 bases). The CDR3 is 14 amino acids. V was pared by 5 bases and J by 5 bases, with 15 bases between. Per germline, CDR1 SEHNR and CDR2 FQNEAQ (reference sequence). This chain's CDR3 is CASSRHGGLETQYF. CDR3 bases: TGTGCCAGCAGCCGACACGGGGGACTGGAGACCCAGTACTTC.

The J gene is TRBJ2-7, the V gene TRBV28, with D perhaps matching TRBD1 (5 bases). Germline CDR1 MDHEN, CDR2 SYDVKM. The CDR3 sequence is 14 residues long. Trimming shortened V by 4 bases and J by 2 bases, and 12 bases separated the two germline ends. The CDR3 DNA sequence: TGTGCCAGCAGTTCCCCAGGGAACGCCTACGAGCAGTACTTC. Protein sequence: CASSSPGNAYEQYF.

The chain recombines TRBV11-2 with TRBJ2-2; 9 bases fit TRBD1. The CDR3 has 17 residues. Germline V gene lookup returns CDR1 SGHAT and CDR2 FQNNGV. Losses at the gene ends were 1 base for V and 6 bases for J; bases not matched to a gene: 9. CDR3: CASSLGIVQGASGELFF. CDR3 in DNA: TGTGCCAGCAGCTTAGGAATAGTACAGGGGGCATCCGGGGAGCTGTTTTTT.

The V gene is TRBV6-1, the J gene TRBJ1-2, with unresolved D. The V and J ends lost 2 bases and 5 bases respectively, with 15 bases between them. CDR1 and CDR2 (germline): MNHNS, SASEGT. The CDR3 covers 15 residues. The CDR3 region is CASSEPSKVGYGYTF. The CDR3 nucleotides are TGTGCCAGCAGTGAACCCTCGAAGGTGGGGTATGGCTACACCTTC.